A single sample is the source of the 15 T cell receptor beta chains below, sequenced in a study of Ad26.COV2.S vaccination and SARS-CoV-2 variants. Treatment given: some 19 received Ad26.COV2.S at low or high dose, single or two shots; 5 received placebo; per-sample allocation not given. Sampling happened 63 days after the first vaccine or placebo injection. The method was immunoSEQ multiplex PCR; TCRdb's version includes in-frame clones alone and lacks a portion of them. The repertoire holds about 420,000 clones, with roughly 88% as singletons. The specimen comprised peripheral blood, sampled in a trial of Ad26.COV2.S vaccine versus placebo. All receptors derive from a person aged 18-60 years who received the Ad26.COV2.S COVID-19 vaccine or a placebo.

The chain joins TRBV7-6 to TRBJ2-1; TRBD2 is a possible D gene (5 bases). The CDR3 loop spans 16 amino acids. Trimming pared 2 bases from V and 0 bases from J, leaving 11 bases between. Germline CDR1 reads SGHVS; CDR2 reads FNYEAQ. The CDR3 DNA sequence: TGTGCCAGCAGCTTACTGCTAGCCCGCTCCTACAATGAGCAGTTCTTC. Its protein product is CASSLLLARSYNEQFF.

This chain connects TRBV5-6 to TRBJ1-2; no definite D call. CDR1 is SGHDT and CDR2 is YYEEEE in the germline V gene. V was cut by 1 base and J by 4 bases, with 5 bases left in between. The CDR3 length is 12 residues. CDR3 region: CASSLISYGYTF. The CDR3 bases are TGTGCCAGCAGCTTGATTAGCTATGGCTACACCTTC.

J is TRBJ2-6 and V is TRBV27, with TRBD2 as a possible D gene (5 bases). Germline CDR1 and CDR2: MNHEY and SMNVEV (reference sequence). CDR3 size: 18 residues. Trimming took off 5 bases at V and 3 bases at J, with 20 bases between the two ends. CDR3 amino acids: CASSLRHTGLSGANVLTF. For the CDR3, the DNA is TGTGCCAGCAGTCTACGCCACACGGGGTTGAGTGGGGCCAACGTCCTGACTTTC. The entire variable domain, with the rest obtained from reference TRBV27 and TRBJ2-6, is as follows: EAQVTQNPRYLITVTGKKLTVTCSQNMNHEYMSWYRQDPGLGLRQIYYSMNVEVTDKGDVPEGYKVSRKEKRNFPLILESPSPNQTSLYFCASSLRHTGLSGANVLTFGAGSRLTVL.

The table lists this clone with a count of one. The genes are TRBV7-2 and TRBJ2-2, with D perhaps being TRBD1 or TRBD2 (5 bases each). The CDR3 has 15 residues. Germline V gene sequence: CDR1 SGHTA, CDR2 FQGNSA. Trimming left V 5 bases short and J 3 bases short, with 13 bases between. CDR3 region: CASSQEGPDTGELFF. CDR3 sequence (DNA): TGTGCCAGCAGCCAAGAGGGGCCAGACACCGGGGAGCTGTTTTTT. The full variable domain, rest sourced from reference TRBV7-2 and TRBJ2-2, is GAGVSQSPSNKVTEKGKDVELRCDPISGHTALYWYRQSLGQGLEFLIYFQGNSAPDKSGLPSDRFSAERTGGSVSTLTIQRTQQEDSAVYLCASSQEGPDTGELFFGEGSRLTVL.

This chain links TRBV7-9 with TRBJ2-5; no definite D call. Germline V gene data show CDR1 as SEHNR and CDR2 as FQNEAQ (reference sequence). Trimming left V 0 bases short and J 5 bases short, with 10 bases between. The CDR3 extends over 14 amino acids. The CDR3 sequence: CASSLARGGETQYF. The CDR3 region has the DNA TGTGCCAGCAGCTTAGCGCGAGGTGGGGAGACCCAGTACTTC.

The chain couples TRBV30 to TRBJ2-1; D may be TRBD1 (6 bases). Trimming cost V 7 bases and J 6 bases, with 13 bases left between them. CDR3 length: 12 residues. Looked up from germline, CDR1 is GTSNPN and CDR2 is SVGIG (reference sequence). The CDR3 DNA reads as TGTGCCTCGAAGGGGGTTGGCAATGAGCAGTTCTTC. It translates to CASKGVGNEQFF.

As regards this clone: A read error may produce the germline difference seen at one junction end. The rearrangement joins TRBV18 to TRBJ1-1; D might be TRBD1 (5 bases). Germline V gene data show CDR1 as KGHSH and CDR2 as LQKENI. This CDR3 has 12 amino acids. DNA for the CDR3: TGTGTCAGCTCACCAACGAGGGGAGAAGCTTTCTTT. This sequence encodes CVSSPTRGEAFF.

The chain links TRBV28 to TRBJ2-2; D remains ambiguous. The germline V and J ends were trimmed by 8 bases and 3 bases, with 7 bases remaining between them. Germline V gives CDR1 MDHEN, CDR2 SYDVKM. CDR3 length: 12 residues. The CDR3: CASESDTGELFF. The CDR3 DNA is TGTGCCAGCGAATCGGACACCGGGGAGCTGTTTTTT.

The chain is built from TRBV28 and TRBJ1-5; 8 positions match TRBD1. Germline V gene sequence: CDR1 MDHEN, CDR2 SYDVKM. Germline trimming cut 6 bases from V and 7 bases from J; bases unmatched to any gene: 8. There are 14 residues in the CDR3. The CDR3 DNA follows: TGTGCCAGCAGAGGACAGGGTGGCGAGCAGCCCCAGCATTTT. Translation gives CASRGQGGEQPQHF.

The chain is built from TRBV6-1 and TRBJ1-2; possibly TRBD1 for D (5 bases). The CDR3 totals 15 residues. Trimming took off 3 bases at V and 7 bases at J, with 18 bases between the two ends. Germline V gene sequence: CDR1 MNHNS, CDR2 SASEGT. Here the CDR3 DNA reads TGTGCCAGCAGTGATTATGGCAGGGTCAAGTTTGGCTACACCTTC. Translating gives CASSDYGRVKFGYTF.

This clone has just one count. The rearrangement links TRBV3-1 (or the pseudogene TRBV3-2) to TRBJ2-7, with a tentative D call TRBD1 (6 bases). Germline V gene sequence: CDR1 LGHDT, CDR2 YNNKEL (reference sequence). The CDR3 is 12 residues long. V was cut by 2 bases and J by 9 bases, with 11 bases left in between. CDR3 protein: CASSQTRGAQYF. The CDR3 nucleotides are TGTGCCAGCAGCCAAACCAGGGGCGCGCAGTACTTC.

The V gene is TRBV28, the J gene TRBJ2-6; D gene ambiguous. The CDR3 consists of 17 residues. V lost 3 bases to trimming and J lost 0 bases, with 12 bases between them. Germline lookup yields CDR1 MDHEN and CDR2 SYDVKM. The CDR3 DNA sequence: TGTGCCAGCAGTTTGGCCGATCAGCTCTCTGGGGCCAACGTCCTGACTTTC. Translating gives CASSLADQLSGANVLTF.

The rearrangement joins TRBV2 to TRBJ1-1, with TRBD1 matching 10 bases. V dropped 11 bases and J dropped 3; count of bases not matched to a gene: 12. This CDR3 has 15 residues. Germline CDR1 is SNHLY and CDR2 is FYNNEI. The CDR3 reads CASSRDRGEYTEAFF. In DNA form, the CDR3 reads TGTGCCTCCTCCCGGGACAGGGGAGAGTACACTGAAGCTTTCTTT.

The V call is TRBV6-2 or TRBV6-3, the J call TRBJ2-1; D gene unclear. Germline V gene lookup returns CDR1 MNHEY and CDR2 SVGEGT. The ends were cut back, 2 bases at V and 2 bases at J, with 7 bases in the middle. This CDR3 is built from 14 residues. CDR3 region: CASSYGRTYNEQFF. DNA of the CDR3: TGTGCCAGCAGTTACGGCCGGACCTACAATGAGCAGTTCTTC.

The V call is TRBV27, the J call TRBJ2-1; unclear D gene. This CDR3 has 13 amino acids. The ends were cut back, 5 bases at V and 4 bases at J, with 9 bases in the middle. CDR1 and CDR2 (germline): MNHEY, SMNVEV (reference sequence). The CDR3 DNA is TGTGCCAGCAGTCTGGGCAAGTACAATGAGCAGTTCTTC. This sequence encodes CASSLGKYNEQFF.